These T cell receptor beta chains were read from a single sample in a study of blood T cell repertoires in COVID-19. The repertoire was sequenced with immunoSEQ multiplex PCR; TCRdb's copy has only in-frame clones and lacks some. The top ten hold roughly 5.1% of the sample, which has roughly 130,000 clones, roughly 77% seen once. Material: peripheral blood. The receptors were gathered from an older woman with COVID-19, enrolled during active disease. CDR3s leave out the opening cysteine and the closing phenylalanine or tryptophan. The order of the fields is J gene, clone size, D gene, CDR3 length, V gene, CDR3 protein. The D gene is left open where the match is weak. Size is stated for part of the rows, as once, few or many counts, or as a class when the clone is expanded.

j_call: TRBJ2-3
clone_size: -
d_call: -
cdr3_length: 11
v_call: TRBV12-3/TRBV12-4
cdr3_aa: ASSLTGWDTQY

j_call: TRBJ2-1
clone_size: few
d_call: TRBD2
cdr3_length: 12
v_call: TRBV5-1
cdr3_aa: ASSFVGGRGEQF

j_call: TRBJ1-1
clone_size: -
d_call: -
cdr3_length: 12
v_call: TRBV7-2
cdr3_aa: ASSLIYLNTEAF

j_call: TRBJ1-6
clone_size: once
d_call: -
cdr3_length: 11
v_call: TRBV6-5
cdr3_aa: ASSPGSGTPLH

j_call: TRBJ1-1
clone_size: -
d_call: TRBD1
cdr3_length: 15
v_call: TRBV5-4
cdr3_aa: ASSLAQGARMNTEAF

j_call: TRBJ2-1
clone_size: -
d_call: -
cdr3_length: 11
v_call: TRBV5-6
cdr3_aa: ASSPGVGGEQF

j_call: TRBJ1-1
clone_size: -
d_call: -
cdr3_length: 12
v_call: TRBV29-1
cdr3_aa: SGMARSRGTEAF

j_call: TRBJ1-2
clone_size: -
d_call: TRBD1
cdr3_length: 14
v_call: TRBV27
cdr3_aa: ASSFSGGARRYGYT

j_call: TRBJ2-2
clone_size: -
d_call: TRBD2
cdr3_length: 13
v_call: TRBV7-9
cdr3_aa: ASSGGGGDTGELF

j_call: TRBJ2-7
clone_size: -
d_call: -
cdr3_length: 11
v_call: TRBV19
cdr3_aa: ASSIGRDYEQY

j_call: TRBJ2-1
clone_size: -
d_call: TRBD2
cdr3_length: 13
v_call: TRBV4-2
cdr3_aa: ASSQSGGAHNEQF

j_call: TRBJ2-7
clone_size: -
d_call: TRBD2
cdr3_length: 14
v_call: TRBV7-3
cdr3_aa: ASSLDASGGPYEQY

j_call: TRBJ2-1
clone_size: -
d_call: TRBD2
cdr3_length: 14
v_call: TRBV13
cdr3_aa: ASSAGRGVQSNEQF

j_call: TRBJ1-2
clone_size: few
d_call: -
cdr3_length: 11
v_call: TRBV12-3/TRBV12-4
cdr3_aa: ASTLFSGQGYT

j_call: TRBJ2-5
clone_size: -
d_call: TRBD2
cdr3_length: 14
v_call: TRBV15
cdr3_aa: ATSRTSGGHQETQY

j_call: TRBJ1-4
clone_size: -
d_call: -
cdr3_length: 14
v_call: TRBV7-2
cdr3_aa: ASSHTIQGTNEKLF

j_call: TRBJ1-1
clone_size: -
d_call: -
cdr3_length: 11
v_call: TRBV30
cdr3_aa: AWSAQLNTEAF

j_call: TRBJ1-1
clone_size: once
d_call: TRBD1
cdr3_length: 13
v_call: TRBV5-1
cdr3_aa: ASRKTGSRNTEAF

j_call: TRBJ2-5
clone_size: once
d_call: -
cdr3_length: 12
v_call: TRBV18
cdr3_aa: ASSLRGKAETQY

j_call: TRBJ2-7
clone_size: few
d_call: -
cdr3_length: 13
v_call: TRBV10-2
cdr3_aa: ASYPHGAGVNEQY

j_call: TRBJ1-2
clone_size: few
d_call: -
cdr3_length: 13
v_call: TRBV19
cdr3_aa: ASSMFGGVNYGYT

j_call: TRBJ1-6
clone_size: -
d_call: -
cdr3_length: 12
v_call: TRBV2
cdr3_aa: ASSEGLPVGVLH

j_call: TRBJ2-3
clone_size: -
d_call: TRBD1
cdr3_length: 15
v_call: TRBV2
cdr3_aa: ASSVGGAGTGTDTQY

j_call: TRBJ2-2
clone_size: few
d_call: TRBD1
cdr3_length: 11
v_call: TRBV28
cdr3_aa: ASNLQGAGELF

j_call: TRBJ2-1
clone_size: -
d_call: -
cdr3_length: 12
v_call: TRBV7-2
cdr3_aa: ASSSGVRYNEQF

j_call: TRBJ2-2
clone_size: -
d_call: -
cdr3_length: 13
v_call: TRBV5-4
cdr3_aa: ASSSQGRGTGELF

j_call: TRBJ1-1
clone_size: once
d_call: -
cdr3_length: 13
v_call: TRBV5-1
cdr3_aa: ASSLEGHLNTEAF

j_call: TRBJ1-2
clone_size: -
d_call: -
cdr3_length: 12
v_call: TRBV28
cdr3_aa: ASSRHFGDYGYT

j_call: TRBJ2-2
clone_size: -
d_call: TRBD1
cdr3_length: 12
v_call: TRBV5-1
cdr3_aa: ASSTTGGTGELF

j_call: TRBJ2-5
clone_size: -
d_call: -
cdr3_length: 11
v_call: TRBV7-6
cdr3_aa: ASSSTGGETQY

j_call: TRBJ2-3
clone_size: once
d_call: -
cdr3_length: 12
v_call: TRBV5-1
cdr3_aa: ASSLETFTDTQY

j_call: TRBJ1-2
clone_size: -
d_call: -
cdr3_length: 13
v_call: TRBV28
cdr3_aa: ASSLSLHRDYGYT